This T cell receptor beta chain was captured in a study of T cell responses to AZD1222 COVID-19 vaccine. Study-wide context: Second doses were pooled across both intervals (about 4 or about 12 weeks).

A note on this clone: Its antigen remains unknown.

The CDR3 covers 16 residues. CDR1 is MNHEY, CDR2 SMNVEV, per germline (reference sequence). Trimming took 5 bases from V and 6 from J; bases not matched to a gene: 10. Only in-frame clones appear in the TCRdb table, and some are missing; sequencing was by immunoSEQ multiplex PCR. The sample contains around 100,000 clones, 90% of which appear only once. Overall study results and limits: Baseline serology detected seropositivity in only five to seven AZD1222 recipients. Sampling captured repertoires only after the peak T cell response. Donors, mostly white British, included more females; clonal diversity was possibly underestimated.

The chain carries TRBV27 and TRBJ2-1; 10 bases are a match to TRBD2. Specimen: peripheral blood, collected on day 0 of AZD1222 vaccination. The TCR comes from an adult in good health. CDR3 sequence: CASSRNLAGVSNEQFF. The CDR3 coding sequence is TGTGCCAGCAGTAGAAATCTAGCGGGGGTTTCCAATGAGCAGTTCTTC.